The 30 T cell receptor beta chains listed next were all sequenced from one sample in a study of blood T cells in healthy people across ages. A second about 7 to 11 cycle PCR used barcoded and J-beta primers. TCRdb recomputed calls from the 5' RACE reads with MiXCR, one row per CDR3 protein. The table lists 550,000 to 700,000 distinct CDR3 sequences, roughly a quarter of them singletons. The sequencing input was blood. The receptors shown here come from a woman between 70 and 85 years old in good health.

The rearrangement joins TRBV5-1 to TRBJ2-3; tentative D call: TRBD2 (6 bases). The CDR3 length is 14 residues. CDR1 is SGHRS, CDR2 YFSETQ, per germline. V was clipped by 6 bases and J by 6 bases, with 17 bases between them. CDR3 in DNA: TGCGCCAGCAAATTCACGGGGGACGGCGATACGCAGTATTTT. Translation gives CASKFTGDGDTQYF.

This rearrangement joins TRBV9 to TRBJ2-2; no reliable D call. Trimming removed 3 bases at V and 2 bases at J, with 8 bases between. Germline CDR1 SGDLS, CDR2 YYNGEE. CDR3 length: 14 residues. The CDR3 loop is CASSASTNTGELFF. For the CDR3, the DNA is TGTGCCAGCAGCGCGTCGACAAACACCGGGGAGCTGTTTTTT.

The gene calls are TRBV7-2 and TRBJ1-2, with D possibly being TRBD1 (6 bases). Trimming removed 1 base at V and 5 bases at J, with 11 bases between. Per germline, CDR1 SGHTA and CDR2 FQGNSA. The CDR3 has 14 residues. The chain's CDR3 is CASSLEWTDYGYTF. The CDR3 DNA is TGTGCCAGCAGCTTAGAATGGACAGATTATGGCTACACCTTC.

This clonotype was counted a few times. The chain uses TRBV7-2 and TRBJ1-2, with no clear D. CDR1 is SGHTA and CDR2 is FQGNSA in the germline V gene. The V end was cut by 7 bases, the J end by 4 bases, with 13 bases between. The CDR3 consists of 13 residues. CDR3 bases: TGTGCCAGCAAGCCCGGCAGACCCTATGGCTACACCTTC. Amino acids: CASKPGRPYGYTF. Combining the CDR3 with reference TRBV7-2 and TRBJ1-2 gives the whole variable domain GAGVSQSPSNKVTEKGKDVELRCDPISGHTALYWYRQSLGQGLEFLIYFQGNSAPDKSGLPSDRFSAERTGGSVSTLTIQRTQQEDSAVYLCASKPGRPYGYTFGSGTRLTVV.

The chain is built from TRBV11-2 and TRBJ2-1; TRBD2 matches 15 bases. This CDR3 contains 23 residues. With V trimmed by 2 bases and J by 0 bases, 17 bases remained unmatched. Germline values: CDR1 SGHAT, CDR2 FQNNGV. In DNA, the CDR3 is TGTGCCAGCAGCTTATTTAAGGGACTAGCGGGGGGAAACTACAGAAGCTCCTACAATGAGCAGTTCTTC. Translation gives CASSLFKGLAGGNYRSSYNEQFF.

V is TRBV20-1 and J is TRBJ1-4; the D is unclear. CDR1 is DFQATT and CDR2 is SNEGSKA in the germline V gene (reference sequence). The CDR3 spans 14 residues. Between the trimmed V and J ends, which lost 0 bases and 5 bases, there was a span of 10 bases. CDR3 loop: CSAREQQLNEKLFF. In nucleotides, the CDR3 is TGCAGTGCTAGAGAACAGCAACTAAATGAAAAACTGTTTTTT.

The chain links TRBV12-3 or TRBV12-4 to TRBJ2-3; no reliable D call. Trimming pared 5 bases from V and 5 bases from J, leaving 8 bases between. The CDR3 sequence is 12 residues long. The CDR3 DNA reads TGTGCCAGCAGTCCCGTCCGAGATACGCAGTATTTT. Translating gives CASSPVRDTQYF.

This clonotype was detected a few times. This sequence joins TRBV25-1 and TRBJ2-3, with 10 bases lining up with TRBD2. CDR3 length: 17 amino acids. Germline CDR1 MGHDK, CDR2 SYGVNS. Trimming at V came to 4 bases and at J to 0 bases, leaving 7 bases not matched to a gene. The CDR3 DNA reads TGTGCCAGCAGTGCTCGGACTAGCGGAGCTAGCACAGATACGCAGTATTTT. It yields the protein CASSARTSGASTDTQYF. Drawing the rest from reference TRBV25-1 and TRBJ2-3, the complete variable domain is EADIYQTPRYLVIGTGKKITLECSQTMGHDKMYWYQQDPGMELHLIHYSYGVNSTEKGDLSSESTVSRIRTEHFPLTLESARPSHTSQYLCASSARTSGASTDTQYFGPGTRLTVL.

This clonotype was observed a few times. V gene TRBV20-1 combines with J gene TRBJ2-7; D is unclear. The CDR3 is 13 amino acids. The V gene lost 0 bases and the J gene lost 0 bases, with 6 bases spanning the gap. The germline gives CDR1 DFQATT, CDR2 SNEGSKA (reference sequence). CDR3 amino acids: CSARDGFSYEQYF. The CDR3 nucleotides read TGCAGTGCTAGAGATGGGTTCTCCTACGAGCAGTACTTC.

The chain links TRBV2 to TRBJ2-7; possible D gene TRBD2, 5 bases. Germline assignment: CDR1 SNHLY and CDR2 FYNNEI. The germline V and J ends were trimmed by 0 bases and 3 bases, with 9 bases remaining between them. CDR3 size: 14 residues. The CDR3 bases are TGTGCCAGCAGTGAAGCTAGCGTAAGCTACGAGCAGTACTTC. Its protein product is CASSEASVSYEQYF.

The gene calls are TRBV5-6 and TRBJ1-4; 9 bases align to TRBD1. Trimming took 3 bases from V and 7 from J; bases not matched to a gene: 10. This CDR3 is 16 amino acids long. Looked up from germline, CDR1 is SGHDT and CDR2 is YYEEEE. The CDR3 DNA reads TGTGCCAGCAGCTCGTCTGGACAGGGGAAATTTGAAAAACTGTTTTTT. Translated: CASSSSGQGKFEKLFF.

With respect to this clonotype: The junction departs from germline at one end; a sequencing error may be responsible. The chain recombines TRBV29-1 with TRBJ2-4, with TRBD1 identical over 8 bases. The V gene's germline CDR1 is SQVTM and CDR2 ANQGSEA. This CDR3 comprises 14 residues. CDR3 sequence: CSVYQTGANNIQYF. The CDR3 bases are TGCAGCGTTTATCAGACAGGGGCCAATAACATTCAGTACTTC.

CDR3 nucleotides: TGCAGTGCTAGACACGGAACCGGCACCGGGGAGCTGTTTTTT. Its protein is CSARHGTGTGELFF. The gene calls are TRBV20-1 and TRBJ2-2; D is undetermined. The V gene lost 2 bases and the J gene lost 4 bases, with 11 bases spanning the gap. The CDR3 consists of 14 residues. Germline CDR1 DFQATT, CDR2 SNEGSKA (reference sequence).

J is TRBJ1-4 and V is TRBV6-5; no clear D gene. This CDR3 spans 16 amino acids. Trimming shortened V by 0 bases and J by 5 bases, and 13 bases separated the two germline ends. Germline CDR1 MNHEY, CDR2 SVGAGI. The CDR3 loop is CASSYSVPTENEKLFF. CDR3 nucleotide sequence: TGTGCCAGCAGTTACTCGGTACCCACCGAAAATGAAAAACTGTTTTTT.

This clonotype was seen a handful of times. This chain joins TRBV12-3 or TRBV12-4 and TRBJ2-5; 9 nucleotides match TRBD1. The CDR3 is 15 amino acids. The J segment lost 5 bases and the V segment lost 3 bases, leaving 7 bases of the junction unmatched. The CDR3 DNA is TGTGCCAGCAGTTTGGGACAGGGTACATTGGAGACCCAGTACTTC. It translates to CASSLGQGTLETQYF.

The chain recombines TRBV7-3 with TRBJ2-7; D unresolved. The V and J ends lost 5 bases and 3 bases respectively, with 14 bases between them. CDR3 size: 14 residues. In germline, CDR1 is SGHTA, CDR2 FQGTGA. The CDR3: CASSPKASNYEQYF. For the CDR3, the DNA is TGTGCCAGCAGCCCAAAGGCCAGCAACTACGAGCAGTACTTC.

A few counts support this clonotype. The chain combines TRBV7-3 with TRBJ2-1; tentatively, D is TRBD2 (6 bases). The germline gives CDR1 SGHTA, CDR2 FQGTGA. The CDR3 spans 14 residues. Trimming stripped 5 bases from V and 3 bases from J, with 11 bases between. The CDR3 DNA reads as TGTGCCAGCAGCCCCGGGACTCTCTACAATGAGCAGTTCTTC. Its translation: CASSPGTLYNEQFF.

This clonotype was observed at least ten times. The rearrangement links TRBV7-2 to TRBJ2-3; maybe TRBD2 (6 bases). The CDR3 runs 13 residues. In germline, CDR1 is SGHTA, CDR2 FQGNSA. Trimming stripped 6 bases from V and 1 base from J, with 8 bases between. The CDR3 DNA reads TGTGCCAGCAGTGGCGGGGGCACAGATACGCAGTATTTT. Amino acids: CASSGGGTDTQYF.

There are a few counts of this clonotype. The chain couples TRBV7-2 to TRBJ2-5; no firm D call. The assigned J gene may be wrong: the sequence end matches TRBJ2-7 better. Germline V gives CDR1 SGHTA, CDR2 FQGNSA. The CDR3 has 16 amino acids. The CDR3 bases are TGTGCCAGCAGCTTAGCGGGGTCGCTAAGCTCCTACGAGCAGTACTTC. This sequence encodes CASSLAGSLSSYEQYF.

The rearrangement links TRBV7-2 to TRBJ1-2; D call uncertain. The CDR3 runs to 12 residues. Germline V gene sequence: CDR1 SGHTA, CDR2 FQGNSA. Trimming removed 5 bases from V and 6 bases from J, with 10 bases in between. The CDR3 coding sequence is TGTGCCAGCAGCGGAGGTAGTCATGGCTACACCTTC. This translates into CASSGGSHGYTF.

The chain couples TRBV7-8 to TRBJ2-2, with 13 nucleotides matching TRBD2. The J segment lost 4 bases and the V segment lost 4 bases, leaving 12 bases of the junction unmatched. The CDR3 loop spans 19 amino acids. In germline, CDR1 is SGHVS, CDR2 FQNEAQ. The CDR3 spells CASSSPGLAGARGTGELFF. The CDR3 coding sequence is TGTGCCAGCAGCTCTCCCGGACTAGCGGGGGCCCGGGGCACCGGGGAGCTGTTTTTT.

The table lists this clonotype with a few counts. This chain joins TRBV9 and TRBJ2-7; TRBD1 is a possible D gene (5 bases). Germline V gives CDR1 SGDLS, CDR2 YYNGEE. This CDR3 spans 15 amino acids. Trimming pared 4 bases from V and 3 bases from J, leaving 17 bases between. DNA of the CDR3: TGTGCCAGCAGCCCCCGAAGGGGCAGCGTCTACGAGCAGTACTTC. Protein product: CASSPRRGSVYEQYF.

The V gene is TRBV12-3 or TRBV12-4, the J gene TRBJ2-5; 8 nucleotides match TRBD2. The CDR3 consists of 16 residues. Germline trimming cut 1 base from V and 10 bases from J; bases unmatched to any gene: 14. CDR3: CASSLVVSGVGGGQYF. In nucleotides, the CDR3 is TGTGCCAGCAGTTTAGTAGTTAGCGGGGTCGGAGGGGGCCAGTACTTC.

This clonotype appeared a few times. The rearrangement links TRBV7-8 to TRBJ1-1; a weak D match, TRBD1 (5 bases). The CDR3 consists of 15 residues. Between the trimmed V and J ends, which lost 4 bases and 1 base, there was a span of 13 bases. CDR1 SGHVS and CDR2 FQNEAQ come from the germline V gene. In DNA, the CDR3 is TGTGCCAGCAGCTGGGGGGGTGGGGGGAACACTGAAGCTTTCTTT. Protein sequence: CASSWGGGGNTEAFF.

This clonotype appeared a few times. This chain's CDR3 is CASSYGAGYEQYF. CDR3 DNA: TGTGCCAGCAGTTACGGGGCAGGATACGAGCAGTACTTC. The V and J genes are TRBV6-5 and TRBJ2-7; maybe TRBD1 (5 bases). The V gene lost 2 bases and the J gene lost 4 bases, with 9 bases spanning the gap. This CDR3 comprises 13 residues. Per germline, CDR1 MNHEY and CDR2 SVGAGI.

This clonotype occurred a few times. This sequence joins TRBV25-1 and TRBJ2-1; D unclear. In germline, CDR1 is MGHDK, CDR2 SYGVNS. Trimming removed 3 bases from V and 2 bases from J, with 8 bases in between. The CDR3 extends over 14 amino acids. CDR3 coding DNA: TGTGCCAGCAGTGATAAGGGCCCCTACAATGAGCAGTTCTTC. Translating gives CASSDKGPYNEQFF. Full variable domain (outside the CDR3, taken from reference TRBV25-1 and TRBJ2-1): EADIYQTPRYLVIGTGKKITLECSQTMGHDKMYWYQQDPGMELHLIHYSYGVNSTEKGDLSSESTVSRIRTEHFPLTLESARPSHTSQYLCASSDKGPYNEQFFGPGTRLTVL.

The chain couples TRBV4-3 to TRBJ1-3; D not resolved. Germline CDR1 reads LGHNA; CDR2 reads YSLEER. V was shortened by 0 bases and J by 0 bases, with 12 bases between the two germline ends. CDR3 length equals 17 residues. The DNA of the CDR3 is TGCGCCAGCAGCCAAGATCGAGGACGGGGCTCTGGAAACACCATATATTTT. It translates to CASSQDRGRGSGNTIYF.

V and J are TRBV7-2 and TRBJ2-1; the D is unclear. V was trimmed by 3 bases and J by 2 bases, leaving 11 bases between them. Germline V lookup: CDR1 SGHTA, CDR2 FQGNSA. CDR3 length: 15 amino acids. DNA of the CDR3: TGTGCCAGCAGCTTGGTGTCGGGTCCCTACAATGAGCAGTTCTTC. Residues: CASSLVSGPYNEQFF.

This rearrangement joins TRBV2 to TRBJ2-5, with 11 bases matching TRBD2. Germline V CDR1 and CDR2: SNHLY, FYNNEI. After removal of 6 bases from V and 11 bases from J, the junction contained 14 bases not matched to a gene. The CDR3 length is 15 residues. The CDR3 region has the DNA TGTGCCAGCAGGGGACTAGCGGTTATTGTGGGAGAGCAGTACTTC. This sequence encodes CASRGLAVIVGEQYF.

This clonotype has only a few counts. The chain has TRBV4-2 and TRBJ2-3, with unresolved D. CDR3 length equals 18 residues. The ends were cut back, 1 base at V and 3 bases at J, with 20 bases in the middle. Germline V lookup: CDR1 LGHNA, CDR2 YNFKEQ. The CDR3 reads CASSQGTLGRVGTDTQYF. The CDR3 DNA follows: TGTGCCAGCAGCCAAGGGACCCTAGGTCGCGTGGGAACAGATACGCAGTATTTT.